The 20 T cell receptor beta chains given below trace back to one sample, sequenced in a study of blood T cell repertoires in COVID-19. TCRdb's copy holds only in-frame clones and misses some; the assay was immunoSEQ multiplex PCR. The data contain 100,000 to 150,000 clones, approximately 74% of them singletons. Sequencing was carried out using peripheral blood. These receptors originate from a man older than 75 with COVID-19, enrolled during active disease.

The chain uses TRBV6-6 and TRBJ1-3; no firm D call. V shed 0 bases and J shed 6 bases, with 9 bases lying between them. Germline V CDR1 and CDR2: MNHNY, SVGAGI (reference sequence). This CDR3 region has 14 residues. The CDR3: CASSYSGRENTIYF. In DNA, the CDR3 is TGTGCCAGCAGTTACTCAGGGAGAGAAAACACCATATATTTT.

The CDR3 spells CASSLTGRTSTDTQYF. The CDR3 DNA reads as TGCGCCAGCAGCCTCACCGGGAGAACTAGCACAGATACGCAGTATTTT. This chain joins TRBV5-1 and TRBJ2-3; maybe TRBD2 (6 bases). V lost 4 bases, J lost 0 bases, and 15 bases lay in between. Germline V gene data show CDR1 as SGHRS and CDR2 as YFSETQ. There are 16 residues in the CDR3.

This clone was found a few times. This chain joins TRBV6-2 or TRBV6-3 and TRBJ2-7; 8 bases are shared with TRBD1. Per the germline V gene, CDR1 is MNHEY and CDR2 is SVGEGT. This CDR3 has 14 residues. Trimming at V came to 2 bases and at J to 5 bases, leaving 5 bases not matched to a gene. The CDR3 reads CASSYLSDRDEQYF. The CDR3 DNA sequence: TGTGCCAGCAGTTACCTATCGGACAGGGACGAGCAGTACTTC.

The CDR3 DNA reads as TGCAGCGTTGGGGGACAGGGGGCGAATTCACCCCTCCACTTT. Translation: CSVGGQGANSPLHF. V and J are TRBV29-1 and TRBJ1-6, with TRBD1 identical over 12 bases. The V and J ends lost 4 bases and 7 bases, in that order; junction bases with no gene match: 2. Germline V gives CDR1 SQVTM, CDR2 ANQGSEA. The CDR3 has 14 amino acids. The variable domain in full, with the rest retrieved from reference TRBV29-1 and TRBJ1-6, is SAVISQKPSRDICQRGTSLTIQCQVDSQVTMMFWYRQQPGQSLTLIATANQGSEATYESGFVIDKFPISRPNLTFSTLTVSNMSPEDSSIYLCSVGGQGANSPLHFGNGTRLTVT.

The chain carries TRBV7-3 and TRBJ1-1; D unclear. Trimming left V 5 bases short and J 4 bases short, with 14 bases between. Germline-derived CDR1 and CDR2 are SGHTA and FQGTGA. The CDR3 has 14 residues. The CDR3 here is CASSPRQGSTEAFF. The CDR3 DNA reads as TGTGCCAGCAGCCCCCGACAAGGTAGCACTGAAGCTTTCTTT.

This chain links TRBV24-1 with TRBJ2-1; 7 bases are a match to TRBD2. Germline CDR1 KGHDR, CDR2 SFDVKD. Trimming at V came to 3 bases and at J to 7 bases, leaving 17 bases not matched to a gene. CDR3 length equals 18 residues. The CDR3 reads CATSDPSVGAGVRNEQFF. CDR3 DNA: TGTGCCACCAGTGATCCTTCTGTCGGGGCGGGAGTTAGGAATGAGCAGTTCTTC.

The rearrangement links TRBV6-5 to TRBJ2-7, with 7 bases that match TRBD1. V was pared by 5 bases and J by 0 bases, with 7 bases of the junction left unmatched. Germline CDR1 and CDR2: MNHEY and SVGAGI. CDR3 size: 15 residues. The DNA for the CDR3 is TGTGCCAGCAGTCAGGGGGACAGACTCTCCTACGAGCAGTACTTC. Residues: CASSQGDRLSYEQYF.

The table lists this clone with many counts. This chain joins TRBV5-6 and TRBJ1-6; no clear D. The length of the CDR3 is 18 residues. V dropped 0 bases and J dropped 0 bases, with 13 bases sitting between them. Germline V gene sequence: CDR1 SGHDT, CDR2 YYEEEE. The CDR3 spells CASSLEFSSSSYNSPLHF. The DNA of the CDR3 is TGTGCCAGCAGCTTGGAATTTTCCTCTAGCTCCTATAATTCACCCCTCCACTTT.

V is TRBV28 and J is TRBJ2-7; 9 bases are shared with TRBD1. The germline V gene encodes CDR1 MDHEN and CDR2 SYDVKM. The V gene end was trimmed by 6 bases and the J gene end by 6 bases; junction bases not matched to a gene: 9. This CDR3 contains 14 residues. The CDR3: CASSLWDREVEQYF. The CDR3 nucleotides are TGTGCCAGCAGCCTTTGGGACAGGGAAGTCGAGCAGTACTTC.

The chain employs TRBV2 and TRBJ2-1, with 11 bases lining up with TRBD1. The V segment lost 11 bases and the J segment 5 bases; nucleotides outside the gene matches: 5. From germline, CDR1 is SNHLY and CDR2 FYNNEI. The CDR3 contains 13 residues. CDR3 DNA sequence: TGTGCCGCCGGGACAGGGGGAGACAATGAGCAGTTCTTC. Translation gives CAAGTGGDNEQFF.

The rearrangement links TRBV5-1 to TRBJ2-7; tentative D call: TRBD2 (6 bases). In germline, CDR1 is SGHRS, CDR2 YFSETQ. The CDR3 length is 17 residues. The V and J ends lost 2 bases and 2 bases respectively, with 20 bases between them. The chain's CDR3 is CASSFSPQSGPTYEQYF. CDR3 coding DNA: TGCGCCAGCAGCTTTTCCCCGCAGAGCGGGCCGACCTACGAGCAGTACTTC.

This chain uses TRBV12-3 or TRBV12-4 with TRBJ1-5, with D possibly TRBD1 on 5 matching bases. V was cut by 2 bases and J by 5 bases, with 7 bases left in between. CDR3 length: 13 amino acids. The CDR3 coding sequence is TGTGCCAGCAGTTTAAGGGGCGATCAGCCCCAGCATTTT. It codes for CASSLRGDQPQHF.

V usage is TRBV20-1 and J usage is TRBJ2-3, with D possibly matching TRBD2 (6 bases). V shed 6 bases and J shed 4 bases, with 8 bases lying between them. The CDR3 sequence is 11 residues long. The germline gives CDR1 DFQATT, CDR2 SNEGSKA (reference sequence). CDR3 amino acids: CSAGDSDTQYF. The CDR3 region has the DNA TGCAGTGCCGGGGACTCAGATACGCAGTATTTT.

V and J are TRBV28 and TRBJ1-2; D gene uncertain. Per the germline V gene, CDR1 is MDHEN and CDR2 is SYDVKM. This CDR3 is 11 amino acids long. V dropped 4 bases and J dropped 2 bases, with 2 bases sitting between them. Written as DNA, the CDR3 is TGTGCCAGCAGTTCAAACTATGGCTACACCTTC. Protein product: CASSSNYGYTF.

The V gene is TRBV28, the J gene TRBJ1-5; 7 bases map to TRBD1. The V segment lost 1 base and the J segment 5 bases; nucleotides outside the gene matches: 2. Germline V gene sequence: CDR1 MDHEN, CDR2 SYDVKM. CDR3 size: 14 residues. For the CDR3, the DNA is TGTGCCAGCAGTTTATTCACAGGGGATCAGCCCCAGCATTTT. It yields the protein CASSLFTGDQPQHF.

In DNA, the CDR3 is TGTGCCAGTAGTAAACAGGATAGCACAGATACGCAGTATTTT. Translating it yields CASSKQDSTDTQYF. The rearrangement joins TRBV19 to TRBJ2-3, with D possibly TRBD1 on 5 matching bases. V was cut by 4 bases and J by 0 bases, with 8 bases left in between. Germline V lookup: CDR1 LNHDA, CDR2 SQIVND (reference sequence). This CDR3 is built from 14 residues.

This chain joins TRBV4-1 and TRBJ2-1; 11 positions match TRBD1. Per the germline V gene, CDR1 is MGHRA and CDR2 is YSYEKL. V shed 1 base and J 6 bases; nucleotides not matched to a gene: 5. CDR3 length: 16 amino acids. The CDR3, as DNA: TGCGCCAGCAGCCAAGCTAAGGGACAGGGGGTCAATGAGCAGTTCTTC. It yields the protein CASSQAKGQGVNEQFF.

The chain uses TRBV27 and TRBJ2-1, with D uncertain. The CDR3 is made up of 13 amino acids. Trimming shortened V by 4 bases and J by 0 bases, and 4 bases separated the two germline ends. Germline V gene lookup returns CDR1 MNHEY and CDR2 SMNVEV (reference sequence). In nucleotides, the CDR3 is TGTGCCAGCAGTTCGAGCTCCTACAATGAGCAGTTCTTC. As protein: CASSSSSYNEQFF.

Turning to this clone: Other nucleotide sequences in the sample specify the same CDR3. V and J are TRBV27 and TRBJ2-5; possibly TRBD1 for D (5 bases). Germline CDR1 is MNHEY and CDR2 is SMNVEV (reference sequence). Trimming stripped 5 bases from V and 0 bases from J, with 7 bases between. CDR3 size: 13 residues. CDR3 in DNA: TGTGCCAGCAGTCGACAGTACCAAGAGACCCAGTACTTC. Its translation is CASSRQYQETQYF.

This CDR3 is CASTYNEKLFF. Here the CDR3 DNA reads TGTGCCAGCACCTATAATGAAAAACTGTTTTTT. The gene calls are TRBV28 and TRBJ1-4; D is uncertain. Germline loops: CDR1 MDHEN, CDR2 SYDVKM. The CDR3 contains 11 residues. Between the trimmed V and J ends, which lost 7 bases and 4 bases, there was a span of 4 bases.